This passage covers 22 T cell receptor beta chains from one sample sequenced in a study of blood T cell repertoires in COVID-19. Method: immunoSEQ multiplex PCR; TCRdb's copy keeps in-frame clones and lacks some. The sample shows roughly 280,000 clones, around 89% of them seen only once. Sequencing input: PBMCs or T cells enriched from blood (not recorded which). These receptors were taken from a woman aged 45-65 years who had recovered from COVID-19.

The chain employs TRBV5-5 and TRBJ2-1, with 8 positions matching TRBD1. V was clipped by 4 bases and J by 10 bases; unmatched bases: 7. The CDR3 is 13 amino acids. The germline CDR1 and CDR2 sequences are SGHKS and YYEKEE (reference sequence). CDR3 DNA: TGTGCCAGCAGCACCACCAGGGGGCAAGAGCAGTTCTTC. Its protein product is CASSTTRGQEQFF.

The rearrangement uses TRBV18 and TRBJ1-1; D gene ambiguous. Trimming removed 1 base from V and 1 base from J, with 7 bases in between. The CDR3 sequence is 14 residues long. Germline assignment: CDR1 KGHSH and CDR2 LQKENI. The CDR3 DNA reads TGTGCCAGCTCACCACTCGACAAGAACACTGAAGCTTTCTTT. This translates into CASSPLDKNTEAFF.

The V call is TRBV24-1, the J call TRBJ1-2, with 8 bases that match TRBD1. V trimming: 4 bases; J trimming: 6 bases; junction bases outside the gene matches: 3. This CDR3 is 13 amino acids long. CDR1 is KGHDR and CDR2 is SFDVKD in the germline V gene. CDR3 in amino acids: CATSEQTGDGYTF. The DNA of the CDR3 is TGTGCCACCAGTGAACAGACAGGGGATGGCTACACCTTC.

V is TRBV5-6 and J is TRBJ2-6, with D possibly matching TRBD1 (5 bases). The CDR3 loop spans 17 amino acids. CDR1 is SGHDT, CDR2 YYEEEE, per germline. The germline V and J ends were trimmed by 4 bases and 0 bases, with 14 bases remaining between them. The CDR3 region has the DNA TGTGCCAGCAGCCGCATAGGGGTCCCCTCTGGGGCCAACGTCCTGACTTTC. Translated: CASSRIGVPSGANVLTF.

This chain uses TRBV28 with TRBJ2-7, with 9 positions matching TRBD1. V was clipped by 6 bases and J by 2 bases; unmatched bases: 5. The CDR3 consists of 14 residues. From germline, CDR1 is MDHEN and CDR2 SYDVKM. This CDR3 is CASRTGTGTYEQYF. The CDR3 bases are TGTGCCAGCAGAACAGGGACAGGGACCTACGAGCAGTACTTC.

This clone was detected only a few times. This CDR3 reads CASKPGQGGVSNQPQHF. The CDR3 DNA reads TGTGCCAGTAAACCGGGACAGGGAGGAGTGAGCAATCAGCCCCAGCATTTT. The chain links TRBV19 to TRBJ1-5; 9 bases align to TRBD1. V was pared by 7 bases and J by 1 base, with 11 bases of the junction left unmatched. Germline CDR1 reads LNHDA; CDR2 reads SQIVND (reference sequence). The CDR3 has 17 residues.

The chain combines TRBV2 with TRBJ1-2, with TRBD1 matching over 7 bases. This CDR3 is built from 15 residues. The junction had 9 bases not matched to a gene; V was cut back by 3 bases and J by 5 bases. The germline V gene encodes CDR1 SNHLY and CDR2 FYNNEI. The CDR3, as DNA: TGTGCCAGCAGTGAGGATCGACAGGGCTCATATGGCTACACCTTC. Encoded protein: CASSEDRQGSYGYTF.

J is TRBJ1-3 and V is TRBV6-5; 8 bases match TRBD1. Trimming at V came to 10 bases and at J to 5 bases, leaving 10 bases not matched to a gene. Germline values: CDR1 MNHEY, CDR2 SVGAGI. The CDR3 totals 14 residues. The CDR3 spells CATQQQGGRNTIYF. CDR3 in DNA: TGTGCCACCCAACAACAGGGGGGGCGAAACACCATATATTTT.

The chain has TRBV28 and TRBJ1-2; a weak D match, TRBD1 (5 bases). Deletions cut 6 bases from V and 7 bases from J, with 18 bases between. The CDR3 consists of 14 residues. Germline V gene data show CDR1 as MDHEN and CDR2 as SYDVKM. The CDR3 nucleotides read TGTGCCAGCAGCCCCCCCCAGGGTCTGGCTGGCTACACCTTC. Its protein is CASSPPQGLAGYTF.

The rearrangement joins TRBV6-6 to TRBJ1-1; 7 positions match TRBD1. The CDR3 is made up of 17 amino acids. Germline lookup yields CDR1 MNHNY and CDR2 SVGAGI (reference sequence). V was pared by 5 bases and J by 1 base, with 13 bases of the junction left unmatched. The CDR3 loop is CASSPTGASFRNTEAFF. CDR3 DNA sequence: TGTGCCAGCAGTCCTACAGGGGCCTCCTTTAGGAACACTGAAGCTTTCTTT.

This chain links TRBV5-4 with TRBJ1-4; 9 nucleotides line up with TRBD1. Germline V CDR1 and CDR2: SGHNT, YYREEE (reference sequence). V dropped 3 bases and J dropped 5; count of bases not matched to a gene: 11. The CDR3 runs 17 residues. CDR3 residues: CASSSTGTGSLNEKLFF. In nucleotides, the CDR3 is TGTGCCAGCAGCTCAACCGGGACAGGGAGCTTGAATGAAAAACTGTTTTTT.

The chain is built from TRBV27 and TRBJ2-2; TRBD2 agrees at 14 bases. In germline, CDR1 is MNHEY, CDR2 SMNVEV (reference sequence). After removal of 4 bases from V and 3 bases from J, the junction contained 4 bases not matched to a gene. This CDR3 has 17 amino acids. Here the CDR3 reads CASSSTSGRADTGELFF. The CDR3 DNA reads TGTGCCAGCAGTTCGACTAGCGGGAGGGCCGACACCGGGGAGCTGTTTTTT.

The V and J genes are TRBV28 and TRBJ2-3; 8 bases map to TRBD2. This CDR3 has 14 amino acids. CDR1 and CDR2 from the germline V gene are MDHEN and SYDVKM. V dropped 4 bases and J dropped 8; count of bases not matched to a gene: 8. CDR3 in amino acids: CASSSIAGSSTQYF. CDR3 nucleotides: TGTGCCAGCAGTTCGATAGCGGGATCGTCTACGCAGTATTTT.

The rearrangement uses TRBV4-2 and TRBJ2-3; D perhaps matches TRBD1 (6 bases). Germline lookup yields CDR1 LGHNA and CDR2 YNFKEQ. The V end was cut by 1 base, the J end by 3 bases, with 20 bases between. The CDR3 consists of 18 residues. The CDR3 sequence: CASSQVSQGPMETDTQYF. The CDR3 DNA is TGTGCCAGCAGCCAAGTAAGCCAGGGGCCCATGGAGACAGATACGCAGTATTTT.

This clone was found once. The CDR3 nucleotides are TGTGCCAGTACCCCCGCCGGTTGGACAGGTGACTACAATGAGCAGTTCTTC. This sequence encodes CASTPAGWTGDYNEQFF. V is TRBV19 and J is TRBJ2-1, with 7 bases lining up with TRBD1. Germline V gene sequence: CDR1 LNHDA, CDR2 SQIVND (reference sequence). J gave up 3 bases and V 7 bases, and 15 bases lay outside the gene matches. This CDR3 has 17 residues.

This chain joins TRBV19 and TRBJ2-6; D unresolved. The CDR3 consists of 12 residues. Trimming shortened V by 5 bases and J by 4 bases, and 3 bases separated the two germline ends. Germline assignment: CDR1 LNHDA and CDR2 SQIVND (reference sequence). This chain's CDR3 is CASSPGANVLTF. In DNA, the CDR3 is TGTGCCAGTAGTCCAGGGGCCAACGTCCTGACTTTC.

The V gene is TRBV27, the J gene TRBJ2-5; the match to TRBD2 covers 12 bases. This CDR3 is 16 amino acids long. The ends lost 6 bases at V and 3 bases at J; junction bases unmatched: 8. CDR1 and CDR2 (germline): MNHEY, SMNVEV (reference sequence). DNA of the CDR3: TGTGCCAGCAGGGGGACTAGCGGGTCATCGGAAGAGACCCAGTACTTC. This translates into CASRGTSGSSEETQYF.

V and J are TRBV4-3 and TRBJ2-3; 9 positions agree with TRBD2. This CDR3 spans 15 amino acids. With 4 bases clipped from V and 3 bases from J, the junction kept 5 bases outside the gene matches. Per the germline V gene, CDR1 is LGHNA and CDR2 is YSLEER. CDR3 protein: CASSRVAGETDTQYF. The CDR3 nucleotides read TGCGCCAGCAGCCGCGTAGCGGGAGAAACAGATACGCAGTATTTT.

This chain links TRBV5-1 with TRBJ1-1, with D possibly being TRBD1 (5 bases). Germline loops: CDR1 SGHRS, CDR2 YFSETQ. The V and J ends lost 5 bases and 0 bases respectively, with 11 bases between them. The CDR3 extends over 14 amino acids. The CDR3 nucleotides read TGCGCCAGCAGGACCAGGGAAGTGAACACTGAAGCTTTCTTT. Residues: CASRTREVNTEAFF.

The chain combines TRBV10-3 with TRBJ2-1, with 7 bases matching TRBD2. Germline CDR1 reads ENHRY; CDR2 reads SYGVKD. V dropped 6 bases and J dropped 0; count of bases not matched to a gene: 5. The CDR3 has 15 residues. CDR3 amino acids: CAIREAGSSYNEQFF. DNA of the CDR3: TGTGCCATCAGGGAAGCGGGAAGCTCCTACAATGAGCAGTTCTTC.

The chain uses TRBV5-1 and TRBJ1-6; D gene unclear. This CDR3 has 15 residues. Per the germline V gene, CDR1 is SGHRS and CDR2 is YFSETQ. V was trimmed by 4 bases and J by 8 bases, leaving 16 bases between them. The CDR3, as DNA: TGCGCCAGCAGCGCTGGGGAGATCATAGATTCACCCCTCCACTTT. Its protein is CASSAGEIIDSPLHF.

The chain couples TRBV10-3 to TRBJ1-1, with D possibly TRBD1 on 5 matching bases. CDR1 is ENHRY, CDR2 SYGVKD, per germline. The CDR3 runs to 13 residues. V was pared by 6 bases and J by 1 base, with 9 bases between. CDR3 loop: CAISQQENTEAFF. For the CDR3, the DNA is TGTGCCATCAGCCAACAGGAGAACACTGAAGCTTTCTTT.